The 10 T cell receptor beta chains in this list originate from one sample, sequenced in a study of blood T cell repertoires in COVID-19. Assay used: immunoSEQ multiplex PCR; TCRdb lists only in-frame clones, some missing. Of over 60,000 clones in the sample, under 85% were seen once. The sample taken for sequencing was peripheral blood. Receptor source: a man aged 55 to 70 with COVID-19, enrolled during active disease.

This rearrangement joins TRBV2 to TRBJ2-2, with D possibly matching TRBD2 (5 bases). From germline, CDR1 is SNHLY and CDR2 FYNNEI. The CDR3 extends over 14 amino acids. V gave up 6 bases and J gave up 1 base, with 9 bases separating them. The CDR3 spells CASRPDLNTGELFF. The CDR3 DNA reads as TGTGCCAGCAGGCCGGACTTGAACACCGGGGAGCTGTTTTTT. Using reference TRBV2 and TRBJ2-2 for the parts outside the CDR3, the full variable domain is EPEVTQTPSHQVTQMGQEVILRCVPISNHLYFYWYRQILGQKVEFLVSFYNNEISEKSEIFDDQFSVERPDGSNFTLKIRSTKLEDSAMYFCASRPDLNTGELFFGEGSRLTVL.

This rearrangement joins TRBV27 to TRBJ2-6; D remains unclear. CDR1 is MNHEY, CDR2 SMNVEV, per germline (reference sequence). Deletions cut 3 bases from V and 3 bases from J, with 6 bases between. This CDR3 spans 14 amino acids. The CDR3 nucleotides read TGTGCCAGCAGTTTTTCAGGTGGGGCCAACGTCCTGACTTTC. Translated, it gives CASSFSGGANVLTF.

This chain connects TRBV11-3 to TRBJ2-5; D might be TRBD2 (5 bases). The CDR3 contains 13 residues. The germline V gene encodes CDR1 SGHNT and CDR2 YENEEA. Trimming removed 5 bases from V and 5 bases from J, with 12 bases in between. CDR3 loop: CASSPNGMETQYF. CDR3 sequence (DNA): TGTGCCAGCAGCCCGAACGGGATGGAGACCCAGTACTTC.

The V gene is TRBV28, the J gene TRBJ2-5, with D tentatively TRBD2 (6 bases). CDR3 size: 13 residues. V gave up 7 bases and J gave up 5 bases, with 14 bases separating them. The germline gives CDR1 MDHEN, CDR2 SYDVKM. The CDR3 nucleotides read TGTGCCAGCAACCTTGGAGGGCAGGAGACCCAGTACTTC. This gives the protein CASNLGGQETQYF.

This clone was seen a few times. CDR3 loop: CASSLARGPNQPQHF. As DNA, the CDR3 is TGTGCCAGCAGCTTAGCGCGCGGCCCCAATCAGCCCCAGCATTTT. This chain links TRBV7-9 with TRBJ1-5, with D uncertain. Germline V lookup: CDR1 SEHNR, CDR2 FQNEAQ (reference sequence). V was trimmed by 0 bases and J by 3 bases, leaving 9 bases between them. The CDR3 extends over 15 amino acids. Filled out from reference TRBV7-9 and TRBJ1-5, the complete variable domain reads DTGVSQNPRHKITKRGQNVTFRCDPISEHNRLYWYRQTLGQGPEFLTYFQNEAQLEKSRLLSDRFSAERPKGSFSTLEIQRTEQGDSAMYLCASSLARGPNQPQHFGDGTRLSIL.

The V gene is TRBV5-1, the J gene TRBJ2-6; 8 positions match TRBD2. Germline V gene lookup returns CDR1 SGHRS and CDR2 YFSETQ. The trim removed 3 bases at V and 4 bases at J, leaving 3 bases unmatched. The CDR3 runs to 15 residues. The CDR3 is CASSSREGGANVLTF. CDR3 bases: TGCGCCAGCAGCTCCCGGGAGGGGGGGGCCAACGTCCTGACTTTC.

The V gene is TRBV5-6, the J gene TRBJ2-5; the match to TRBD1 covers 9 bases. Germline trimming cut 4 bases from V and 2 bases from J; bases unmatched to any gene: 3. The CDR3 is made up of 14 amino acids. The V gene's germline CDR1 is SGHDT and CDR2 YYEEEE. The CDR3 region is CASSGTGFQETQYF. CDR3 DNA sequence: TGTGCCAGCAGCGGGACAGGGTTTCAAGAGACCCAGTACTTC.

V and J are TRBV29-1 and TRBJ1-3; D call uncertain. Trimming pared 6 bases from V and 3 bases from J, leaving 9 bases between. This CDR3 has 12 residues. In germline, CDR1 is SQVTM, CDR2 ANQGSEA. Here the CDR3 DNA reads TGCAGCGTCGAGGCGGTTGGAAACACCATATATTTT. Encoded protein: CSVEAVGNTIYF.

V is TRBV24-1 and J is TRBJ1-2, with 11 bases identical to TRBD1. The CDR3 has 13 residues. The junction had 4 bases not matched to a gene; V was cut back by 8 bases and J by 6 bases. Germline CDR1 KGHDR, CDR2 SFDVKD. CDR3 region: CATTGQGADGYTF. The CDR3 DNA sequence: TGTGCCACCACAGGACAGGGGGCGGATGGCTACACCTTC.

This rearrangement joins TRBV3-1 (or the pseudogene TRBV3-2) to TRBJ2-5; D gene unclear. CDR1 and CDR2 from the germline V gene are LGHDT and YNNKEL (reference sequence). The V end lost 0 bases, the J end lost 4 bases, and 18 bases lay between the germline ends. The CDR3 contains 17 residues. The CDR3 sequence: CASSQDPPEAPRETQYF. The CDR3 DNA sequence: TGTGCCAGCAGCCAAGATCCCCCAGAGGCCCCAAGAGAGACCCAGTACTTC.